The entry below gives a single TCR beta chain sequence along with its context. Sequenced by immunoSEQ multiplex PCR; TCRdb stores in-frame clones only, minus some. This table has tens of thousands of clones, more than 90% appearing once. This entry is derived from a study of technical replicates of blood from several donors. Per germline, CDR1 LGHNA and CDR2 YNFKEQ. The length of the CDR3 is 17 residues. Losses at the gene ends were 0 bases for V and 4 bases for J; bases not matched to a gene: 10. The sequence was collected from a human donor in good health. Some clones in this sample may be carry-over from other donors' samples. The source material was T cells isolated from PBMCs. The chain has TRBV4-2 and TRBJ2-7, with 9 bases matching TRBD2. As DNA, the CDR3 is TGTGCCAGCAGCCAAGATGGCAGCGGGAGGCTAATGTACGAGCAGTACTTC. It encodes CASSQDGSGRLMYEQYF.